This T cell receptor beta chain was observed in a study of regulatory T cells in long-lasting Graves disease. The time point was: newly diagnosed GD, antithyroid drugs for less than 3 months. RNA isolated from PBMCs was used to make the TCR library. Broader study findings: Reduced TCR diversity was observed in persistent Graves' patients versus newly diagnosed patients. Clonotypes that were public and shared totalled 2,500 to 3,500 in persistent patients versus roughly 1,000 in new patients. The study found TRBV28, TRBJ1-2 and TRBJ2-5 favored in persistent disease.

Building of the TCR beta libraries involved iRepertoire HTBI primers and Arm-PCR of CDR3 regions. TCRdb analysed the multiplex PCR reads with MiXCR anew, one entry per CDR3 protein. The sample includes more than 450,000 distinct CDR3 sequences, 12% seen only once; the top ten take about 8.9%. Comment on this clonotype: The antigen remains undetermined. One end of the junction is discordant with germline, which a read error may explain.

The CDR3 has 13 amino acids. Looked up from germline, CDR1 is SGHTA and CDR2 is FQGNSA. This sample was shared with a second study, whose subject was T cells in Graves' hyperthyroidism and ophthalmopathy. That publication notes: Peripheral blood also featured most of the thyroid clonotypes expanded above 0.001.

This sample comprised peripheral blood mononuclear cells (PBMCs), obtained at new diagnosis, from a patient treated with antithyroid drugs. The chain recombines TRBV7-2 with TRBJ2-1; no clear D. The TCR sequence derives from a woman aged 30 to 39 with Graves disease. The CDR3, as DNA: TGTGCCGGCAGCTTAGGGCTGTCAAATGAGCAGTTCTTC. Translating it yields CAGSLGLSNEQFF.